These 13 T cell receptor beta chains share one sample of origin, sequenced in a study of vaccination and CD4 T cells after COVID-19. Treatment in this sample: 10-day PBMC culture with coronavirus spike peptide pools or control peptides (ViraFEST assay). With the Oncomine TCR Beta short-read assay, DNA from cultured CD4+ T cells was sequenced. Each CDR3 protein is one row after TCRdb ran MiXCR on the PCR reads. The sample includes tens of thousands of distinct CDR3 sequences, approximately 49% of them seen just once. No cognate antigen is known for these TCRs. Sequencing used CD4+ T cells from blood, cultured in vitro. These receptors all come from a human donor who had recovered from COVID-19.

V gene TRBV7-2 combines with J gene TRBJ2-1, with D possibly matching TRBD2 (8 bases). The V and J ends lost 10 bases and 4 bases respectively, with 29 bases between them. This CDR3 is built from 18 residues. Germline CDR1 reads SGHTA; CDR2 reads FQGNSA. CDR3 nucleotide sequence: TGTGCCACCGTACATTACAGGGGAACGCGGGAGGCTTACAATGAGCAGTTCTTC. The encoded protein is CATVHYRGTREAYNEQFF.

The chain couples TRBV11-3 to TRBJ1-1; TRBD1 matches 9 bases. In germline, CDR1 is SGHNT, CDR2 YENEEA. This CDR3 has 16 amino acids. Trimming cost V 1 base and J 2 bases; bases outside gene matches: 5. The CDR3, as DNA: TGTGCCAGCAGCTTAGCTTGGGGACAGGGCAACACTGAAGCTTTCTTT. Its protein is CASSLAWGQGNTEAFF.

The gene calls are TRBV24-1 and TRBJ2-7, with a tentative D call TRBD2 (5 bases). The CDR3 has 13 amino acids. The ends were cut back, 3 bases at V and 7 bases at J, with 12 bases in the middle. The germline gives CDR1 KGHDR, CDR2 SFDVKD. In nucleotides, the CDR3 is TGTGCCACCAGTGATGCCACTAGTAGTGAGCAGTACTTC. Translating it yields CATSDATSSEQYF.

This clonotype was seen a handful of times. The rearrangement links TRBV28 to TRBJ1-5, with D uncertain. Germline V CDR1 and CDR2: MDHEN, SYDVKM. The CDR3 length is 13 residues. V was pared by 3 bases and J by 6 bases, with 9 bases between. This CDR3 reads CASSFGGLQPQHF. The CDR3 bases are TGTGCCAGCAGTTTTGGCGGTCTTCAGCCCCAGCATTTT.

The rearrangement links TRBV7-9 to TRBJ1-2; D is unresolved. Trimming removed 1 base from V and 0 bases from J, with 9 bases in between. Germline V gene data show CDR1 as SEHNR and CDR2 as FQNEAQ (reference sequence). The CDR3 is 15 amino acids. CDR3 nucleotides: TGTGCCAGCAGCTTAGAAACCCATTCTAACTATGGCTACACCTTC. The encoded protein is CASSLETHSNYGYTF.

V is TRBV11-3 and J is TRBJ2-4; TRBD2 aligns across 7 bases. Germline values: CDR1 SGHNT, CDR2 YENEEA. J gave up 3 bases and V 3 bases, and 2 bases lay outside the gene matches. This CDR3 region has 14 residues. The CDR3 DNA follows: TGTGCCAGCAGCTTTGGGGGGGACAAAAACATTCAGTACTTC. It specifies CASSFGGDKNIQYF. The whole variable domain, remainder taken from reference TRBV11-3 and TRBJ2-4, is EAGVVQSPRYKIIEKKQPVAFWCNPISGHNTLYWYLQNLGQGPELLIRYENEEAVDDSQLPKDRFSAERLKGVDSTLKIQPAELGDSAVYLCASSFGGDKNIQYFGAGTRLSVL.

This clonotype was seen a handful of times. The CDR3 sequence is CASSPDVVNTEAFF. The CDR3 nucleotides read TGTGCCAGCAGCCCGGACGTGGTGAACACTGAAGCTTTCTTT. The chain employs TRBV27 and TRBJ1-1; D is unresolved. Trimming pared 6 bases from V and 0 bases from J, leaving 11 bases between. Germline CDR1 MNHEY, CDR2 SMNVEV (reference sequence). CDR3 size: 14 residues.

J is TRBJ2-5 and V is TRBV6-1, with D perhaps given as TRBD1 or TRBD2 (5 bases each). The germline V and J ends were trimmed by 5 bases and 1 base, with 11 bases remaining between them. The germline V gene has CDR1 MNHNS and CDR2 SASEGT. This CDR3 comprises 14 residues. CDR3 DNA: TGTGCCAGCAGTCGGGGCAGGGTCCAAGAGACCCAGTACTTC. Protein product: CASSRGRVQETQYF.

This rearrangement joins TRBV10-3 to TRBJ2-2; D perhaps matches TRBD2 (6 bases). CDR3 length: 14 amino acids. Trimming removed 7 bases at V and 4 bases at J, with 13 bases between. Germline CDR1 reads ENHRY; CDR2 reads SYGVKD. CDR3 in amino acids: CAIKISGSTGELFF. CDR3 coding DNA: TGTGCCATCAAGATTAGCGGTTCCACCGGGGAGCTGTTTTTT.

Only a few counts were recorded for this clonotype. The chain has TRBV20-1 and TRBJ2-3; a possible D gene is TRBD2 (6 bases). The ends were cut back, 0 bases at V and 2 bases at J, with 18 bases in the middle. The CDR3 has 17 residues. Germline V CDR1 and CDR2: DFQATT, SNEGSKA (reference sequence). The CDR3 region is CSAREGEKAGITDTQYF. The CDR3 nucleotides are TGCAGTGCTAGAGAAGGGGAGAAGGCGGGGATCACAGATACGCAGTATTTT.

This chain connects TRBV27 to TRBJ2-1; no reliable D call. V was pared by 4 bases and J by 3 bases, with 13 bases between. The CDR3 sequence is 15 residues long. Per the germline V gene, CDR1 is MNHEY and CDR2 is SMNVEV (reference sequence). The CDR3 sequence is CASSYETPDYNEQFF. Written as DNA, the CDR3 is TGTGCCAGCAGTTATGAGACACCGGACTACAATGAGCAGTTCTTC.

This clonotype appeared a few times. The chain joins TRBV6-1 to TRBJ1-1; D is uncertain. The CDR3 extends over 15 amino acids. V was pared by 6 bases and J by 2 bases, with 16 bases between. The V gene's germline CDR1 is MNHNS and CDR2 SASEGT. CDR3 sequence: CASREKVVRNTEAFF. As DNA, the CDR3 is TGTGCCAGCAGGGAGAAAGTGGTAAGAAACACTGAAGCTTTCTTT.

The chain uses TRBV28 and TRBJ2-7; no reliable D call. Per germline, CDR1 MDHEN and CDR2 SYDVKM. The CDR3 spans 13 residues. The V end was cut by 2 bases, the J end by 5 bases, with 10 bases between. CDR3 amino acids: CASSLAGRHEQYF. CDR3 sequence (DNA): TGTGCCAGCAGTTTAGCCGGCAGGCACGAGCAGTACTTC.